This T cell receptor beta chain was sequenced during a study of blood T cell repertoires in COVID-19. Study-level background: There were acute and convalescent COVID-19 samples, and they came from the United States, Italy and Spain. Sources were T cells, B-cell-depleted T cells, or PBMCs; the material itself was cDNA or gDNA.

Per the original data handling: It was from reference gene primer amplification that nucleated cell counts were estimated. Method: immunoSEQ multiplex PCR; TCRdb's copy keeps in-frame clones and lacks some. V and J calls and clone size are as listed in that table; D and trimming were resolved from the DNA. This sample has 430,000 or so clones, with about 90% found just once. CDR1 is MNHEY, CDR2 SMNVEV, per germline (reference sequence). The V and J ends lost 9 bases and 5 bases respectively, with 20 bases between them. CDR3 length: 15 amino acids. Those enrolled in Seattle joined during active infection and were followed longitudinally afterward.

What was sequenced was peripheral blood. The source is a man younger than 35 with COVID-19, enrolled during active disease. The chain uses TRBV27 and TRBJ2-1, with D possibly TRBD2 on 5 matching bases. The CDR3 reads CASGGRTRADNEQFF. The CDR3 DNA sequence: TGTGCCAGTGGAGGCCGGACTCGTGCTGACAATGAGCAGTTCTTC.